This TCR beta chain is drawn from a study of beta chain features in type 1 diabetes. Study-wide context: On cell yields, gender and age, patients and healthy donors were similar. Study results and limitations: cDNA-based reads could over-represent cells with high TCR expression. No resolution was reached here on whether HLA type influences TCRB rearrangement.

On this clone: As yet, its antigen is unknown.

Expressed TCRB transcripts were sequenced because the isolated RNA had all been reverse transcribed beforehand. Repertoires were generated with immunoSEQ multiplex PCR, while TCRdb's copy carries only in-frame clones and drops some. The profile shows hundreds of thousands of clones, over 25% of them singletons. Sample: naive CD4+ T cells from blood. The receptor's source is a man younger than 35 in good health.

The DNA for the CDR3 is TGTGCCAGCAGTGATTTATCCTCCTACACCGGGGAGCTGTTTTTT. Translated, it gives CASSDLSSYTGELFF. The chain links TRBV25-1 to TRBJ2-2; D is uncertain. The CDR3 covers 15 residues. Trimming removed 3 bases at V and 3 bases at J, with 11 bases between. The V gene's germline CDR1 is MGHDK and CDR2 SYGVNS.